This TCR beta chain was recovered during a study of blood T cell repertoires in COVID-19. About the research overall: T cells, B-cell-depleted T cells, or PBMCs supplied cDNA or gDNA.

In the original analysis: It was from reference gene primer amplification that nucleated cell counts were estimated. Data came from immunoSEQ multiplex PCR; TCRdb stores just in-frame clones and leaves some out. The V and J calls and the clone size are those of that table, but D and trimming were determined from the DNA. This sample has roughly 180,000 clones, with approximately 77% found just once. Germline V CDR1 and CDR2: MNHEY, SVGAGI. V dropped 0 bases and J dropped 4 bases, with 9 bases sitting between them. The CDR3 totals 15 residues. This TCR was recovered from a man in his 60s who had recovered from COVID-19. The sequencing input was PBMCs or T cells enriched from blood (not recorded which). The gene calls are TRBV6-5 and TRBJ1-4; the D gene is possibly TRBD1 (5 bases). The CDR3 coding sequence is TGTGCCAGCAGTTACTCGAAGGGGTTTAATGAAAAACTGTTTTTT. The encoded protein is CASSYSKGFNEKLFF.